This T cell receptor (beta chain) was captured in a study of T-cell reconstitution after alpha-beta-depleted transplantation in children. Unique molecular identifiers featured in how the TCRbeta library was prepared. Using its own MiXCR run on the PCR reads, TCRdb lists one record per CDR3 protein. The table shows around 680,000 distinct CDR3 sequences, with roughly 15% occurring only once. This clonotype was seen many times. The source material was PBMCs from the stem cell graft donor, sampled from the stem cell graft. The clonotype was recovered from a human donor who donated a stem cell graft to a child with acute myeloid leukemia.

The CDR3: CASSLIGSSTEAFF. As DNA, the CDR3 is TGCGCCAGCAGCTTGATAGGGAGCTCCACTGAAGCTTTCTTT. V gene TRBV5-1 combines with J gene TRBJ1-1; D is unresolved. CDR3 length: 14 amino acids. Trimming took 1 base from V and 4 from J, leaving 11 bases between them. Germline V gene sequence: CDR1 SGHRS, CDR2 YFSETQ.